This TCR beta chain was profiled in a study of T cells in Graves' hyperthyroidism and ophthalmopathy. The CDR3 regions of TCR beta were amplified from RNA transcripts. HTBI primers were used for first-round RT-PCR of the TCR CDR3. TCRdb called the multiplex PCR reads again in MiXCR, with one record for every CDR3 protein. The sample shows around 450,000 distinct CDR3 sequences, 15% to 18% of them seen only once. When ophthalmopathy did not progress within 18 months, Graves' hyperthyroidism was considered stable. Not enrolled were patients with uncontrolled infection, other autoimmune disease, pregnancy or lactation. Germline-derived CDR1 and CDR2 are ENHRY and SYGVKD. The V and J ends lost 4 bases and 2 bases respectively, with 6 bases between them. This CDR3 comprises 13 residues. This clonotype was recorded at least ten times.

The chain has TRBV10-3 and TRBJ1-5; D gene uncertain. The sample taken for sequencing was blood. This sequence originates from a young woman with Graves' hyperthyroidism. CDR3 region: CAISGQGNQPQHF. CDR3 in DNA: TGTGCCATCAGTGGTCAGGGCAATCAGCCCCAGCATTTT.